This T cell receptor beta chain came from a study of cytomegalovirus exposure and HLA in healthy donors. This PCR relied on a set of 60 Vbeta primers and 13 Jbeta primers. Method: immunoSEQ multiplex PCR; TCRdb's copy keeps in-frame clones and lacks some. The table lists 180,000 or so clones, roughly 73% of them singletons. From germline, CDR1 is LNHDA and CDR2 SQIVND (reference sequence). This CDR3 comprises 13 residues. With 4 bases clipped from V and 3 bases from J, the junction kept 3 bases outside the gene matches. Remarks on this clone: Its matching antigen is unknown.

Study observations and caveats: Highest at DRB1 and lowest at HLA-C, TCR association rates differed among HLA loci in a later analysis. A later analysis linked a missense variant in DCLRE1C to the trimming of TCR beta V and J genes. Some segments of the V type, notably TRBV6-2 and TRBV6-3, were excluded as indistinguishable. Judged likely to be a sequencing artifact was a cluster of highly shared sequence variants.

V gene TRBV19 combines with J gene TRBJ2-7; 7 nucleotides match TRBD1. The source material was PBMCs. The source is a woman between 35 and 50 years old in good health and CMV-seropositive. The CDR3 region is CASSTRTGYEQYF. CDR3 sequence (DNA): TGTGCCAGTAGTACCCGGACAGGCTACGAGCAGTACTTC. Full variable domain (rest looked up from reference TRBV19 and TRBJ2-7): DGGITQSPKYLFRKEGQNVTLSCEQNLNHDAMYWYRQDPGQGLRLIYYSQIVNDFQKGDIAEGYSVSREKKESFPLTVTSAQKNPTAFYLCASSTRTGYEQYFGPGTRLTVT.